The T cell receptor beta chain under discussion was sequenced for a study of blood T cell repertoires in COVID-19. Grouping used clinical history reported by participants in a survey and questionnaire. This CDR3 has 15 residues. CDR1 and CDR2 (germline): SGHNT, YYREEE (reference sequence). Trimming cost V 0 bases and J 3 bases; bases outside gene matches: 2. Sequencing was performed with immunoSEQ multiplex PCR; in TCRdb, only in-frame clones are kept and a portion is missing. The sample includes 290,000 or so clones, approximately 90% of them seen just once. The chain recombines TRBV5-4 with TRBJ2-2; 7 bases agree with TRBD2. This receptor was identified in a woman aged 25 to 39 who had recovered from COVID-19. Sequenced input: PBMCs or T cells enriched from blood (not recorded which). CDR3 sequence reads: CASSLESGDTGELFF. The CDR3 DNA is TGTGCCAGCAGCTTGGAAAGCGGGGACACCGGGGAGCTGTTTTTT.